This TCR beta chain is from a study of response to subunit inactivated influenza vaccine. Findings of the study overall: The authors suggested that every seasonal influenza vaccination recruits few new T cells.

In TCRdb, the RT-PCR reads were re-called with MiXCR into one record per CDR3 protein. The profile shows about 700,000 distinct CDR3 sequences, about 15% of them singletons. The CDR3 sequence is 17 residues long. V lost 3 bases and J lost 0, with 18 bases in between. Germline V gene lookup returns CDR1 KGHSH and CDR2 LQKENI. To note about this clonotype: The target antigen is unknown.

Here the sequenced sample was PBMCs from blood, taken 14 to 15 days before vaccination. The chain is built from TRBV18 and TRBJ2-7, with D possibly TRBD2 on 6 matching bases. The clonotype comes from a man aged 45-65 years who received an inactivated influenza vaccine. The chain's CDR3 is CASSPGRGREHSYEQYF. In nucleotides, the CDR3 is TGTGCCAGCTCACCGGGGCGGGGACGGGAGCACTCCTACGAGCAGTACTTC.